This T cell receptor (beta chain) was profiled in a study of regulatory T cells in long-lasting Graves disease. Study-wide findings and caveats: With some 2,500 shared public clonotypes, persistent patients exceeded new patients, who shared about a thousand. Persistent Graves' patients showed less TCR diversity than newly diagnosed ones.

Libraries of TCR beta came from iRepertoire HTBI primers plus Arm-PCR of CDR3 regions. Each CDR3 protein gets one entry after TCRdb re-called the multiplex PCR reads with MiXCR. The sample consists of hundreds of thousands of distinct CDR3 sequences, around 17% of them appearing once. Details on this clonotype: What it binds is not known.

Documented time point: newly diagnosed GD, antithyroid drugs for less than 3 months. From PBMCs, RNA was extracted and then used to make the TCR library. Trimming left V 0 bases short and J 4 bases short, with 12 bases between. The CDR3 is 16 amino acids. Germline V lookup: CDR1 MDHEN, CDR2 SYDVKM. These same records also appear under a second study, on T cells in Graves' hyperthyroidism and ophthalmopathy.

This chain uses TRBV28 with TRBJ2-2; TRBD2 is a possible D gene (5 bases). The receptor was isolated from a woman aged 30 to 39 with Graves disease. The source was peripheral blood mononuclear cells (PBMCs), collected at new diagnosis, from a patient treated with antithyroid drugs. The chain's CDR3 is CASSLWRAPITGELFF. The CDR3 DNA reads as TGTGCCAGCAGTTTATGGAGGGCCCCGATCACCGGGGAGCTGTTTTTT. Filled out from reference TRBV28 and TRBJ2-2, the complete variable domain reads DVKVTQSSRYLVKRTGEKVFLECVQDMDHENMFWYRQDPGLGLRLIYFSYDVKMKEKGDIPEGYSVSREKKERFSLILESASTNQTSMYLCASSLWRAPITGELFFGEGSRLTVL.